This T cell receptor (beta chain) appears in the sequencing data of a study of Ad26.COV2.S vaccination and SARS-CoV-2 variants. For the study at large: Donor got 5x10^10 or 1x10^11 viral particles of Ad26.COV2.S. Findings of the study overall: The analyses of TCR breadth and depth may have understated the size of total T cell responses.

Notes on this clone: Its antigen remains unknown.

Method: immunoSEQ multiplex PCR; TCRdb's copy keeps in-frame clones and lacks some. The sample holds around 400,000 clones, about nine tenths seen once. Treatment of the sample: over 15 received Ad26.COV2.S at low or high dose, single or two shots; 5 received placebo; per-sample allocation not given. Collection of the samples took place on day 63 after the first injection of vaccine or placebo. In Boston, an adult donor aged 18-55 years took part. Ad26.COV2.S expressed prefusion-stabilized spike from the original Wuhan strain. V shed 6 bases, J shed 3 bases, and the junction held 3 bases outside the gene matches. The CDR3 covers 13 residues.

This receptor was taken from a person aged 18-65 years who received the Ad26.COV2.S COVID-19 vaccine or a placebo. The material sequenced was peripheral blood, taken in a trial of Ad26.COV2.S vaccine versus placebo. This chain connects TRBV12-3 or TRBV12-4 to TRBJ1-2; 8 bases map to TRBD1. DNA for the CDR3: TGTGCCAGCAGGCAGACAGGGGACTATGGCTACACCTTC. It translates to CASRQTGDYGYTF.